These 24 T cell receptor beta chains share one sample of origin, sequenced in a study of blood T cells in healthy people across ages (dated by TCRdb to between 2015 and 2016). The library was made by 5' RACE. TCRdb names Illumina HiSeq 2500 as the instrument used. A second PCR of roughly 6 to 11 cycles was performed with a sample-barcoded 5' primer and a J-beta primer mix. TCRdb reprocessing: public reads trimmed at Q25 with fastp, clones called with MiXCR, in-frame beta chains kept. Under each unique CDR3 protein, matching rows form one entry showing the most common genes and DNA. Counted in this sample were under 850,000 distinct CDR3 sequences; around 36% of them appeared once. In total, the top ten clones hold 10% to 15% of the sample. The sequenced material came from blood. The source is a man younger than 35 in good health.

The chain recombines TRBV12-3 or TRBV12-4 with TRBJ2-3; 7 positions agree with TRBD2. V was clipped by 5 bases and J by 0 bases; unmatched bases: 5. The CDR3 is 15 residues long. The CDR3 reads CASSRSGESTDTQYF. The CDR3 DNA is TGTGCCAGCAGTCGCAGCGGGGAGAGCACAGATACGCAGTATTTT.

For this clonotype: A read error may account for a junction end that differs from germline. CDR3 DNA: TGCAGCGCTAGGGGATTTGACAGCCTTAATGAAAAACTGTTTTTT. Translated, it gives CSARGFDSLNEKLFF. The chain joins TRBV20-1 to TRBJ1-4; a weak D match, TRBD1 (5 bases). The germline V gene has CDR1 DFQATT and CDR2 SNEGSKA (reference sequence). The CDR3 loop spans 15 amino acids.

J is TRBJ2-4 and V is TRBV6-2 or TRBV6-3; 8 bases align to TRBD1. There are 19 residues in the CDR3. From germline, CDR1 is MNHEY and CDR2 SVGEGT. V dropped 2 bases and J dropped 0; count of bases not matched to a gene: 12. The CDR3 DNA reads TGTGCCAGCAGTTACAGAGCGACAGGGGCCACTCTAGCCAAAAACATTCAGTACTTC. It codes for CASSYRATGATLAKNIQYF.

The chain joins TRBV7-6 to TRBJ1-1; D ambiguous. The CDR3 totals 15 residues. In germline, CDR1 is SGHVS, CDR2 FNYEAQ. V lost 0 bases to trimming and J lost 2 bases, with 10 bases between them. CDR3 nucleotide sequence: TGTGCCAGCAGCTTAGCGGGGAGGAGAAACACTGAAGCTTTCTTT. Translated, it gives CASSLAGRRNTEAFF. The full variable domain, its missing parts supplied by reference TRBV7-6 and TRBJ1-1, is GAGVSQSPRYKVTKRGQDVALRCDPISGHVSLYWYRQALGQGPEFLTYFNYEAQQDKSGLPNDRFSAERPEGSISTLTIQRTEQRDSAMYRCASSLAGRRNTEAFFGQGTRLTVV.

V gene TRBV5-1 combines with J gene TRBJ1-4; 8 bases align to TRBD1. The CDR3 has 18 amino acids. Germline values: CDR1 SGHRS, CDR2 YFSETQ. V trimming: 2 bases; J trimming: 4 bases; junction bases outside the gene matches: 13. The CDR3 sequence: CASSFGTASGGLNEKLFF. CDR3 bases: TGCGCCAGCAGCTTCGGGACAGCCTCAGGGGGCCTTAATGAAAAACTGTTTTTT.

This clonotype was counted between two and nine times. The CDR3 coding sequence is TGTGCCAGCAGCCAAGGCAGGGACAATGAGCAGTTCTTC. This codes for CASSQGRDNEQFF. This sequence joins TRBV3-1 and TRBJ2-1, with D perhaps matching TRBD1 (5 bases). The CDR3 spans 13 residues. The V and J ends lost 1 base and 5 bases respectively, with 6 bases between them. Per the germline V gene, CDR1 is LGHDT and CDR2 is YNNKEL (reference sequence).

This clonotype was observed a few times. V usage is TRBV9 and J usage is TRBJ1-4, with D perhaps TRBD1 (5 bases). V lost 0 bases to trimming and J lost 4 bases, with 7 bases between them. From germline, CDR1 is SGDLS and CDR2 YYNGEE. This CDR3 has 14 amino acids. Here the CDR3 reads CASSVEGRNEKLFF. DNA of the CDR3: TGTGCCAGCAGCGTAGAGGGGCGTAATGAAAAACTGTTTTTT.

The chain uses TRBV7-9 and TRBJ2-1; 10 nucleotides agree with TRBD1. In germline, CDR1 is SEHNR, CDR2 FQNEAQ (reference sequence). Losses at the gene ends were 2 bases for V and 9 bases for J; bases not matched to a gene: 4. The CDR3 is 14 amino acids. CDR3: CASSLSGTGAEQFF. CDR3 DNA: TGTGCCAGCAGCTTATCCGGGACAGGGGCTGAGCAGTTCTTC.

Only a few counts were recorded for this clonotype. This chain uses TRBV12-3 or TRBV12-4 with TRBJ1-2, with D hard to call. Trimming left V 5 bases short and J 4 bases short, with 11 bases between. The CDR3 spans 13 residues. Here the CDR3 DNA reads TGTGCCAGCAGTCCCAATTCTGGCTATGGCTACACCTTC. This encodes CASSPNSGYGYTF.

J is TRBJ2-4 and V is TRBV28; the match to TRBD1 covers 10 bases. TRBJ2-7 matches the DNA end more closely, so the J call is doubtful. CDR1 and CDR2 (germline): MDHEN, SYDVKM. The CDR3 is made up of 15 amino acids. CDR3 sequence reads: CASSRGGTGDNEQYF. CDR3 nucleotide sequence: TGTGCCAGCAGTCGGGGGGGGACAGGGGACAACGAGCAGTACTTC.

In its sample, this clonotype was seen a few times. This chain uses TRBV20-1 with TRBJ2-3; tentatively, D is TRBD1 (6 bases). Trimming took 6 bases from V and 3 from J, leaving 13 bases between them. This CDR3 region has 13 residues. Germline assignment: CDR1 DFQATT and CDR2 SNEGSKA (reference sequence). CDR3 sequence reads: CSANSGATDTQYF. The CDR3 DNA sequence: TGCAGTGCCAATTCAGGGGCAACAGATACGCAGTATTTT.

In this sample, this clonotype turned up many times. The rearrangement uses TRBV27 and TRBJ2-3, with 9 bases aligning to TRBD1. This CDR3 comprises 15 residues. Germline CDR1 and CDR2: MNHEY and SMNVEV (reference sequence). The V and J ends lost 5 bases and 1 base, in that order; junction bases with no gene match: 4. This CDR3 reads CASSIRTGGTDTQYF. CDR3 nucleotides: TGTGCCAGCAGTATTCGGACAGGGGGCACAGATACGCAGTATTTT.

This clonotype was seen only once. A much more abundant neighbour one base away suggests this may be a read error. CDR3: CASSESLTGGNRNEQYF. CDR3 sequence (DNA): TGTGCCAGCAGTGAAAGCCTGACAGGGGGCAACAGGAATGAGCAGTACTTC. This sequence joins TRBV25-1 and TRBJ2-7, with 10 bases fitting TRBD1. CDR1 MGHDK and CDR2 SYGVNS come from the germline V gene. The CDR3 loop spans 17 amino acids. With V trimmed by 2 bases and J by 7 bases, 14 bases remained unmatched.

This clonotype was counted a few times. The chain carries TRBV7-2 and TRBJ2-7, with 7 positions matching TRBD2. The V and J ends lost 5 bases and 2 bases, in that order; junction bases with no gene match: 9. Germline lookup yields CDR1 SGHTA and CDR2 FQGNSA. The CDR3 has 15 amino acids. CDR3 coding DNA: TGTGCCAGCAGCGTTAGCAGCGGGGATACCTACGAGCAGTACTTC. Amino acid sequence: CASSVSSGDTYEQYF.

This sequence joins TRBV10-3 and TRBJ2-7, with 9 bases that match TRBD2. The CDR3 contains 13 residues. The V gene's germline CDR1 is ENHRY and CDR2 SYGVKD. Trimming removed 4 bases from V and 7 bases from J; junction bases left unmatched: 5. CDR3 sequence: CAISALSGGEQYF. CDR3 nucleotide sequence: TGTGCCATCAGTGCCTTAAGCGGGGGGGAGCAGTACTTC.

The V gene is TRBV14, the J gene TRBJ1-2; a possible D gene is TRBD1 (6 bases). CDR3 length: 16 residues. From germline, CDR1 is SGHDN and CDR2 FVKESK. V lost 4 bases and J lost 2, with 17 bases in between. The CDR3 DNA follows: TGTGCCAGCAGCCCGAGGGCGGGACAATCAAACTATGGCTACACCTTC. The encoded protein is CASSPRAGQSNYGYTF.

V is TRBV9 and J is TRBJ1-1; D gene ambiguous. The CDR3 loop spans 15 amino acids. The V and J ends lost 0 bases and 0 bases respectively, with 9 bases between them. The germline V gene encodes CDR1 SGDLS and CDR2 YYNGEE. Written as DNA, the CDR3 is TGTGCCAGCAGCGTAGACAACCGAATGAACACTGAAGCTTTCTTT. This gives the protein CASSVDNRMNTEAFF. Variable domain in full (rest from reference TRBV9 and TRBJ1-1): DSGVTQTPKHLITATGQRVTLRCSPRSGDLSVYWYQQSLDQGLQFLIQYYNGEERAKGNILERFSAQQFPDLHSELNLSSLELGDSALYFCASSVDNRMNTEAFFGQGTRLTVV.

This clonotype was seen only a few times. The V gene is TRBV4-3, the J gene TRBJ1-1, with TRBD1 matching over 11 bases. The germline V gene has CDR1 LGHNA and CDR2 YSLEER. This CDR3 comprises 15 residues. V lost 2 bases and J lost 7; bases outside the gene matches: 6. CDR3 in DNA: TGCGCCAGCAGCCAACGGACAGGGGGCTATAGTGAAGCTTTCTTT. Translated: CASSQRTGGYSEAFF.

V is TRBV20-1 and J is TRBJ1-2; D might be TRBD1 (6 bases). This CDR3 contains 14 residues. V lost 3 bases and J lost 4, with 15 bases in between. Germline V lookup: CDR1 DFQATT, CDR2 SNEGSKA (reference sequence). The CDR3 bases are TGCAGTGCTAGGGAGGGGGGCTGGGGCTATGGCTACACCTTC. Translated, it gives CSAREGGWGYGYTF.

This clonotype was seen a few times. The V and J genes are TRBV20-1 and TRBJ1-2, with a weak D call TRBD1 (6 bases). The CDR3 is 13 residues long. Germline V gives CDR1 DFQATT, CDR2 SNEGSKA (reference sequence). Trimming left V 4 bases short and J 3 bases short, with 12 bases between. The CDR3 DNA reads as TGCAGTGCTAAAATAGCAGGGGACTATGGCTACACCTTC. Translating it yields CSAKIAGDYGYTF.

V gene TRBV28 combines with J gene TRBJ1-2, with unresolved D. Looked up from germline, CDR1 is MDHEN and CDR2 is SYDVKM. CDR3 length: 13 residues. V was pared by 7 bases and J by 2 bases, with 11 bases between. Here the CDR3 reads CASTAAGNYGYTF. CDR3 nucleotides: TGTGCCAGCACCGCTGCGGGGAACTATGGCTACACCTTC.

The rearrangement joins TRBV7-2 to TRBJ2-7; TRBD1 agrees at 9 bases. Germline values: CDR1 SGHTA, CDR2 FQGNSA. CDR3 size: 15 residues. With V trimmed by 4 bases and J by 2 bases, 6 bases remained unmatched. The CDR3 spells CASSSGQGSAYEQYF. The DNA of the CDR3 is TGTGCCAGCAGCTCGGGACAGGGATCTGCCTACGAGCAGTACTTC.

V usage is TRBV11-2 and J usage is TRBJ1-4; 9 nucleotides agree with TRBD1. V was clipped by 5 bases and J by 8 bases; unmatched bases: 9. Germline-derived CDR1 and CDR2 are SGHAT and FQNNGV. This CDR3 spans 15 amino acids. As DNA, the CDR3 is TGTGCCAGCAGCCCCCGACAGGGGGTGGGGGAAAAACTGTTTTTT. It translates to CASSPRQGVGEKLFF.

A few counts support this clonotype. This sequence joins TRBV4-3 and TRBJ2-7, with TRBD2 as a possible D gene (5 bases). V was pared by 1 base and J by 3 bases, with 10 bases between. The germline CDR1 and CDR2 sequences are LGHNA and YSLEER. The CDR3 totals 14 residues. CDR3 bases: TGCGCCAGCAGCCAAGGCAAAGGAGGCTACGAGCAGTACTTC. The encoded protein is CASSQGKGGYEQYF.